This T cell receptor (beta chain) was found in a study of a mutant IDH1 vaccine in newly diagnosed glioma. Study-wide background: Treated patients had a mean age of approximately 40 years and a sex split that was around 60% male and around 38% female. General study findings and limits: Immune responses arising from the vaccine appeared in about 94% of patients.

The CDR3 consists of 13 residues. The V gene's germline CDR1 is SQVTM and CDR2 ANQGSEA. With 3 bases removed from V and 1 base from J, the gap between germline ends came to 9 bases. Time point reported: week 35, safety follow-up. Doses consisted of 300 ug of mutant IDH1 20-mer peptide each, paired with topical imiquimod. Every donor had a new WHO grade 3 or 4 astrocytoma that was IDH1-mutant, with loss of nuclear ATRX. The protocol was immunoSEQ multiplex PCR, while the TCRdb copy is restricted to in-frame clones and leaves out a portion. Found here are over 25,000 clones, roughly 80% of them singletons; the top ten hold 9.3%. Comments on this clone: Its antigen remains unidentified.

The TCR originated in a woman aged 25 to 39 with glioma. Some clones in this sample may be carry-over from other donors' samples. Here the sequenced sample was PBMCs, taken from a glioma patient whose treatment included an IDH1 peptide vaccine. The chain uses TRBV29-1 and TRBJ1-2; D not certain. The CDR3 protein is CSVEQQDNYGYTF. The DNA for the CDR3 is TGCAGCGTTGAGCAGCAGGATAACTATGGCTACACCTTC.